The next 9 T cell receptor beta chains were all read from a single sample in a study of OX40 agonist ivuxolimab in advanced cancers. Receptor libraries were prepared by the immunoSEQ multiplex PCR assay. The source is immuneACCESS, and TCRdb retained only in-frame sequences with V and J called. Part of the clones is not carried over; for the studies checked, unresolved V genes explain less than half of this, and the remainder is unexplained. The sample has 50,000 to 65,000 clones on record, roughly four fifths of them singletons. The ten largest clones capture around 0.8% of the sample. Source: CD4+ or CD8+ T cells sorted from blood, taken in a trial of the OX40 agonist ivuxolimab. All receptors come from an adult with an advanced solid tumor such as melanoma, head and neck, liver or kidney cancer.

The rearrangement joins TRBV28 to TRBJ2-7, with D unclear. CDR3 length: 14 residues. V lost 7 bases and J lost 3, with 16 bases in between. The germline V gene encodes CDR1 MDHEN and CDR2 SYDVKM. This CDR3 reads CASTLLGRSYEQYF. The DNA for the CDR3 is TGTGCCAGCACCTTATTGGGAAGGAGCTACGAGCAGTACTTC.

This clone has only a few counts. This rearrangement joins TRBV4-2 to TRBJ1-1, with D hard to call. In germline, CDR1 is LGHNA, CDR2 YNFKEQ. The V gene lost 1 base and the J gene lost 5 bases, with 11 bases spanning the gap. This CDR3 spans 14 amino acids. CDR3 amino acids: CASSQVFGETEAFF. The CDR3 region has the DNA TGTGCCAGCAGCCAAGTTTTCGGAGAGACTGAAGCTTTCTTT.

The chain has TRBV5-1 and TRBJ2-1; no reliable D call. V dropped 6 bases and J dropped 2 bases, with 15 bases sitting between them. The CDR3 extends over 15 amino acids. Per germline, CDR1 SGHRS and CDR2 YFSETQ. CDR3 loop: CASTPVGGAYNEQFF. CDR3 sequence (DNA): TGCGCCAGCACCCCTGTTGGTGGAGCCTACAATGAGCAGTTCTTC.

This clone has at least ten counts. V gene TRBV19 combines with J gene TRBJ2-7, with a weak D call TRBD1 (6 bases). Germline CDR1 and CDR2: LNHDA and SQIVND (reference sequence). V lost 5 bases, J lost 2 bases, and 10 bases lay in between. The CDR3 length is 13 residues. The CDR3 loop is CASSRRQAYEQYF. CDR3 nucleotides: TGTGCCAGTAGTCGTCGACAGGCCTACGAGCAGTACTTC.

The chain carries TRBV29-1 and TRBJ2-4, with 15 bases matching TRBD2. V gave up 0 bases and J gave up 0 bases; unmatched junction bases: 9. The germline V gene has CDR1 SQVTM and CDR2 ANQGSEA. The CDR3 runs 20 residues. The CDR3 region has the DNA TGCAGCGTTGAAGATAGGCGGGGACTAGCGGGGGGTATAGCCAAAAACATTCAGTACTTC. Translated: CSVEDRRGLAGGIAKNIQYF.

V gene TRBV7-9 combines with J gene TRBJ2-1; 7 bases align to TRBD1. The germline CDR1 and CDR2 sequences are SEHNR and FQNEAQ (reference sequence). The J segment lost 14 bases and the V segment lost 8 bases, leaving 18 bases of the junction unmatched. This CDR3 is 14 amino acids long. The CDR3 loop reads CASSPLGQIIGEFF. The DNA for the CDR3 is TGTGCCAGCTCCCCTTTGGGACAGATCATAGGGGAGTTCTTC.

This clone was counted between two and nine times. The genes are TRBV7-6 and TRBJ1-6; TRBD1 matches 8 bases. Per germline, CDR1 SGHVS and CDR2 FNYEAQ. This CDR3 has 15 amino acids. The V segment lost 2 bases and the J segment 7 bases; nucleotides outside the gene matches: 4. The CDR3 loop is CASSLTGQGNSPLHF. The CDR3 DNA reads TGTGCCAGCAGCTTAACAGGACAGGGAAATTCACCCCTCCACTTT.

This sequence joins TRBV13 and TRBJ2-3, with 9 bases aligning to TRBD1. The CDR3 consists of 17 residues. The junction had 12 bases not matched to a gene; V was cut back by 0 bases and J by 8 bases. Germline CDR1 is PRHDT and CDR2 is FYEKMQ (reference sequence). CDR3 in DNA: TGTGCCAGCAGCTTAGGGGGTTCGGGACAGGGTCTTGGTACGCAGTATTTT. This encodes CASSLGGSGQGLGTQYF.

CDR3 in DNA: TGTGCCAGCAGCCAAGCGGGTAGCGGGGGGGCGGGCACCGGGGAGCTGTTTTTT. As protein: CASSQAGSGGAGTGELFF. The chain carries TRBV4-2 and TRBJ2-2; 11 positions match TRBD2. CDR1 and CDR2 (germline): LGHNA, YNFKEQ. This CDR3 region has 18 residues. J lost 4 bases, V lost 1 base, and 8 bases had no gene match.